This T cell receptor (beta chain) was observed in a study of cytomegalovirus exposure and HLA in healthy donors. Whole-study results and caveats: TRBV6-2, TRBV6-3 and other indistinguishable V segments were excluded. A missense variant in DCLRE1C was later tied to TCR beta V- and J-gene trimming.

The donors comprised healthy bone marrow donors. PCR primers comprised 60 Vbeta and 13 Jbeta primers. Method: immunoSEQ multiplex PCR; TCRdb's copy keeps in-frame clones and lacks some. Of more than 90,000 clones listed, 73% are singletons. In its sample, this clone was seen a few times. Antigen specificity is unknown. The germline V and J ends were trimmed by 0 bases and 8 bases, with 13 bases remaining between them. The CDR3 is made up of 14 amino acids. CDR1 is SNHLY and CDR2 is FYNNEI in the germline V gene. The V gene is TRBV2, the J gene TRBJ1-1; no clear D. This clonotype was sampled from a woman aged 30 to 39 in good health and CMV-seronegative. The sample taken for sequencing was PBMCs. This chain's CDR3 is CASSEAWSGLEAFF. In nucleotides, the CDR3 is TGTGCCAGCAGTGAAGCTTGGAGCGGACTAGAAGCTTTCTTT.